Following are 11 T cell receptor beta chains from one sample sequenced in a study of T-cell reconstitution after alpha-beta-depleted transplantation in children. This sample's TCRbeta library carried unique molecular identifier barcodes. TCRdb re-called the PCR reads through MiXCR, storing one row per CDR3 protein. The data show roughly 400,000 distinct CDR3 sequences, approximately 41% seen once. Material: PBMCs, obtained before TCRalphabeta/CD19-depleted stem cell transplant. The receptors were sampled from a girl under 10 years old with aplastic anemia, due to receive a stem cell transplant.

The chain employs TRBV5-1 and TRBJ2-1, with TRBD2 identical over 9 bases. In germline, CDR1 is SGHRS, CDR2 YFSETQ. V lost 4 bases, J lost 5 bases, and 10 bases stayed unmatched. This CDR3 has 16 amino acids. The DNA for the CDR3 is TGCGCCAGCAGCCCGACTTTAGCGGGAGTCAACAATGAGCAGTTCTTC. Translation gives CASSPTLAGVNNEQFF.

This chain uses TRBV7-2 with TRBJ2-7; D might be TRBD1 (5 bases). The CDR3 loop spans 17 amino acids. Germline V gene lookup returns CDR1 SGHTA and CDR2 FQGNSA. The ends were cut back, 1 base at V and 3 bases at J, with 19 bases in the middle. The CDR3 loop reads CASSLGGGPVKYYEQYF. The CDR3 region has the DNA TGTGCCAGCAGCTTAGGGGGCGGACCAGTCAAATACTACGAGCAGTACTTC. The entire variable domain, with the rest obtained from reference TRBV7-2 and TRBJ2-7, is as follows: GAGVSQSPSNKVTEKGKDVELRCDPISGHTALYWYRQSLGQGLEFLIYFQGNSAPDKSGLPSDRFSAERTGGSVSTLTIQRTQQEDSAVYLCASSLGGGPVKYYEQYFGPGTRLTVT.

The V call is TRBV7-2, the J call TRBJ1-5, with a possible D match to TRBD1 (6 bases). The germline gives CDR1 SGHTA, CDR2 FQGNSA. With 3 bases removed from V and 4 bases from J, the gap between germline ends came to 16 bases. This CDR3 spans 16 amino acids. In DNA, the CDR3 is TGTGCCAGCAGCTTGGGGGCCACGCTGGGGAATCAGCCCCAGCATTTT. Translating it yields CASSLGATLGNQPQHF.

This clonotype was counted ten times or more. The rearrangement uses TRBV20-1 and TRBJ2-7; D might be TRBD1 or TRBD2, each matching 5 bases. This CDR3 region has 13 residues. V lost 6 bases to trimming and J lost 0 bases, with 12 bases between them. CDR1 and CDR2 (germline): DFQATT, SNEGSKA (reference sequence). CDR3 in DNA: TGCAGTGCACACGGGACGGCCTCCTACGAGCAGTACTTC. It yields the protein CSAHGTASYEQYF.

This clonotype was counted many times. The chain joins TRBV6-1 to TRBJ2-5, with 7 bases that match TRBD1. The junction had 7 bases not matched to a gene; V was cut back by 4 bases and J by 5 bases. The CDR3 consists of 14 residues. CDR1 is MNHNS and CDR2 is SASEGT in the germline V gene. CDR3 coding DNA: TGTGCCAGCAGTGGGACAGGAGTCGGTGAGACCCAGTACTTC. Protein sequence: CASSGTGVGETQYF.

This clonotype was observed a handful of times. The V call is TRBV5-6, the J call TRBJ2-7; D gene ambiguous. CDR3 length equals 16 residues. In germline, CDR1 is SGHDT, CDR2 YYEEEE. V lost 0 bases and J lost 0, with 13 bases in between. CDR3 DNA: TGTGCCAGCAGCTTGGCCGCTAACACGAACTCCTACGAGCAGTACTTC. Encoded protein: CASSLAANTNSYEQYF.

The rearrangement links TRBV12-3 or TRBV12-4 to TRBJ2-2; TRBD1 aligns across 12 bases. The CDR3 has 15 residues. The trim removed 5 bases at V and 8 bases at J, leaving 6 bases unmatched. The CDR3: CASSPRDRGRGELFF. In DNA, the CDR3 is TGTGCCAGCAGTCCCCGGGACAGGGGGCGTGGGGAGCTGTTTTTT.

This clonotype was picked up a small number of times. J is TRBJ1-2 and V is TRBV27; D perhaps matches TRBD1 (6 bases). The CDR3 spans 14 residues. Trimming took 2 bases from V and 1 from J, leaving 8 bases between them. Germline assignment: CDR1 MNHEY and CDR2 SMNVEV (reference sequence). As DNA, the CDR3 is TGTGCCAGCAGTTTAAAAGGGGGTAACTATGGCTACACCTTC. It specifies CASSLKGGNYGYTF.

This clonotype was detected only a few times. The V gene is TRBV11-1, the J gene TRBJ1-1; 8 bases fit TRBD1. The V and J ends lost 2 bases and 1 base, in that order; junction bases with no gene match: 12. This CDR3 region has 18 residues. Germline V CDR1 and CDR2: SGHAT, FQDESV (reference sequence). The CDR3 protein is CASSLSLRRQGPNTEAFF. CDR3 in DNA: TGTGCCAGCAGCTTAAGTCTTCGCCGACAGGGGCCGAACACTGAAGCTTTCTTT.

This clonotype was observed a handful of times. V gene TRBV7-2 combines with J gene TRBJ1-5; the match to TRBD1 covers 7 bases. The germline gives CDR1 SGHTA, CDR2 FQGNSA. The length of the CDR3 is 14 residues. V trimming: 5 bases; J trimming: 5 bases; junction bases outside the gene matches: 6. CDR3 sequence: CASSLGQAHQPQHF. The DNA for the CDR3 is TGTGCCAGCAGCCTCGGACAGGCGCATCAGCCCCAGCATTTT. The full variable domain, with the rest looked up from reference TRBV7-2 and TRBJ1-5, is GAGVSQSPSNKVTEKGKDVELRCDPISGHTALYWYRQSLGQGLEFLIYFQGNSAPDKSGLPSDRFSAERTGGSVSTLTIQRTQQEDSAVYLCASSLGQAHQPQHFGDGTRLSIL.

This clonotype was counted ten times or more. This chain links TRBV29-1 with TRBJ2-7, with D perhaps matching TRBD1 or TRBD2 (5 bases each). The CDR3 consists of 14 residues. The germline CDR1 and CDR2 sequences are SQVTM and ANQGSEA. The ends were cut back, 5 bases at V and 0 bases at J, with 14 bases in the middle. CDR3 in amino acids: CSVSGTESSYEQYF. The DNA of the CDR3 is TGCAGCGTTTCTGGGACGGAAAGCTCCTACGAGCAGTACTTC.